This TCR beta chain was retrieved from a study of identical twins. Study-level findings and limits: Rather than following the same donors, the conclusions depended on cross-sectional statistical analysis.

One entry per CDR3 protein results from TCRdb running MiXCR on the 5' RACE reads. Among hundreds of thousands of distinct CDR3 sequences listed, around 8.6% were seen once. The CDR3 has 17 residues. Per germline, CDR1 SGHTA and CDR2 FQGNSA. Trimming took off 4 bases at V and 0 bases at J, with 15 bases between the two ends. This clonotype has ten or more counts. Its antigen is not known. The same sample was also used in a study of yellow fever vaccine responses in identical twins. That study adds: Among the twins, the vaccine T cell response reportedly seemed partly convergent and partly personalized.

Sequenced sample: PBMCs. The TCR comes from a woman aged 18-29 years in good health. This chain connects TRBV7-2 to TRBJ1-4; no clear D gene. The CDR3 sequence is CASSSDGPGATNEKLFF. The CDR3 DNA follows: TGTGCCAGCAGCTCCGACGGACCGGGTGCAACTAATGAAAAACTGTTTTTT.